What follows describes a single T cell receptor (beta chain). Its antigen is unknown. Germline V gene sequence: CDR1 MNHEY, CDR2 SMNVEV (reference sequence). This CDR3 has 15 amino acids. With V trimmed by 6 bases and J by 4 bases, 10 bases remained unmatched. The beta constant-region primer was an equimolar mix of two oligonucleotides covering TRBC1 and TRBC2. Ligated cDNA was amplified by four rounds of PCR with nested alpha and beta constant-region primers and SP2. The cDNA 3' end received a ligated single-stranded oligonucleotide carrying the SP2 primer and a 12-nucleotide UMI. TCRdb redid the calling of the UMI-ligation and nested PCR reads with MiXCR, one entry per CDR3 protein. The table includes approximately 150,000 distinct CDR3 sequences, approximately 18% detected once. This specimen belongs to a study of naive and memory T cell subsets. Study-wide points: Especially in CD8 cells, naive repertoires contained a few larger clonotypes, possibly CD45RA-re-expressing memory cells.

This receptor was taken from a human donor in good health. Sequencing was done on a sample of naive CD8+ T cells from blood. The V call is TRBV27, the J call TRBJ2-7; 9 bases fit TRBD2. Written as DNA, the CDR3 is TGTGCCAGCAGCCTAGGGCTAGCGGGATTGTACGAGCAGTACTTC. Its translation is CASSLGLAGLYEQYF.